This is a list of T cell receptor beta chains from one sample in a study of CD8 T cells in ankylosing spondylitis. MiXCR was run by TCRdb on the 5' RACE reads, yielding one entry per CDR3 protein. The table records 200,000 to 250,000 distinct CDR3 sequences, around 7.9% of them present only once. The specimen sequenced was blood, either unsorted or a sorted T cell fraction (not recorded which). The receptors were sampled from a male donor with ankylosing spondylitis. The CDR3 runs from the conserved cysteine through the conserved F or W. D genes are given only for firm matches. Some rows have no size entry. The others give once, few or many, or a class for an expanded clone.

clone_size: few
d_call: .
j_call: TRBJ2-1
v_call: TRBV21-1
cdr3_length: 15
cdr3_aa: CASSKRVGGHNEQFF
cdr3_nt: TGTGCCAGCAGCAAAAGAGTTGGGGGGCACAATGAGCAGTTCTTC

clone_size: few
d_call: .
j_call: TRBJ2-5
v_call: TRBV9
cdr3_length: 16
cdr3_aa: CASSPQGAGVGETQYF
cdr3_nt: TGTGCCAGCAGCCCCCAGGGCGCAGGGGTTGGAGAGACCCAGTACTTC

clone_size: many
d_call: .
j_call: TRBJ2-3
v_call: TRBV5-5
cdr3_length: 15
cdr3_aa: CASSLVSRYTDTQYF
cdr3_nt: TGTGCCAGCAGCTTGGTTTCCAGGTACACAGATACGCAGTATTTT

clone_size: many
d_call: .
j_call: TRBJ2-7
v_call: TRBV28
cdr3_length: 11
cdr3_aa: CAKGGPYEQYF
cdr3_nt: TGTGCCAAGGGAGGCCCCTACGAGCAGTACTTC

clone_size: many
d_call: .
j_call: TRBJ2-3
v_call: TRBV9
cdr3_length: 12
cdr3_aa: CASSPNTDTQYF
cdr3_nt: TGTGCCAGCTCACCTAACACAGATACGCAGTATTTT

clone_size: .
d_call: TRBD1
j_call: TRBJ1-6
v_call: TRBV7-9
cdr3_length: 14
cdr3_aa: CASSLSGGGSPLHF
cdr3_nt: TGTGCCAGCAGCTTATCAGGGGGTGGTTCACCCCTCCACTTT

clone_size: many
d_call: .
j_call: TRBJ2-7
v_call: TRBV7-8
cdr3_length: 15
cdr3_aa: CASSLFFGVSYEQYF
cdr3_nt: TGTGCCAGCAGCTTATTTTTCGGAGTCTCCTACGAGCAGTACTTC

clone_size: .
d_call: TRBD2
j_call: TRBJ2-1
v_call: TRBV30
cdr3_length: 15
cdr3_aa: CAWSGGAYSYNEQFF
cdr3_nt: TGTGCCTGGAGCGGGGGGGCCTACTCCTACAATGAGCAGTTCTTC

clone_size: many
d_call: .
j_call: TRBJ1-6
v_call: TRBV6-1
cdr3_length: 15
cdr3_aa: CASSLISSYNSPLHF
cdr3_nt: TGTGCCAGCAGCCTTATCAGCTCCTATAATTCACCCCTCCACTTT

clone_size: .
d_call: TRBD1
j_call: TRBJ1-1
v_call: TRBV9
cdr3_length: 13
cdr3_aa: CASSAWTGHGAFF
cdr3_nt: TGTGCCAGCAGCGCCTGGACAGGGCATGGAGCTTTCTTT

clone_size: many
d_call: TRBD2
j_call: TRBJ2-4
v_call: TRBV20-1
cdr3_length: 15
cdr3_aa: CSAREAGGTKNIQYF
cdr3_nt: TGCAGTGCTAGAGAGGCGGGAGGTACCAAAAACATTCAGTACTTC

clone_size: .
d_call: .
j_call: TRBJ2-1
v_call: TRBV10-3
cdr3_length: 11
cdr3_aa: CAISTAGEQFF
cdr3_nt: TGTGCCATCAGTACCGCGGGTGAGCAGTTCTTC

clone_size: many
d_call: TRBD2
j_call: TRBJ2-3
v_call: TRBV30
cdr3_length: 16
cdr3_aa: CAWSPTWRGAGDTQYF
cdr3_nt: TGTGCCTGGAGTCCGACGTGGCGGGGGGCTGGAGATACGCAGTATTTT

clone_size: .
d_call: TRBD1
j_call: TRBJ1-3
v_call: TRBV7-9
cdr3_length: 15
cdr3_aa: CASSPWTGAGNTIYF
cdr3_nt: TGTGCCAGCAGCCCGTGGACAGGAGCTGGAAACACCATATATTTT

clone_size: .
d_call: .
j_call: TRBJ2-7
v_call: TRBV5-1
cdr3_length: 15
cdr3_aa: CASSFTGSDGYEQYF
cdr3_nt: TGCGCCAGCAGCTTTACAGGGTCGGATGGCTACGAGCAGTACTTC

clone_size: medium-sized
d_call: .
j_call: TRBJ1-1
v_call: TRBV6-1
cdr3_length: 15
cdr3_aa: CASSEASGRYTEAFF
cdr3_nt: TGTGCCAGCAGTGAAGCAAGCGGGCGATACACTGAAGCTTTCTTT

clone_size: many
d_call: .
j_call: TRBJ1-1
v_call: TRBV12-3/TRBV12-4
cdr3_length: 12
cdr3_aa: CAGTSGGTEAFF
cdr3_nt: TGTGCCGGTACTTCGGGGGGGACTGAAGCTTTCTTT

clone_size: many
d_call: .
j_call: TRBJ2-5
v_call: TRBV3-1
cdr3_length: 15
cdr3_aa: CASSQVWSGQETQYF
cdr3_nt: TGTGCCAGCAGCCAAGTGTGGTCGGGACAAGAGACCCAGTACTTC

clone_size: many
d_call: .
j_call: TRBJ2-1
v_call: TRBV28
cdr3_length: 16
cdr3_aa: CASSPPPSVYDNEQFF
cdr3_nt: TGTGCCAGCAGTCCTCCACCTAGCGTATACGACAATGAGCAGTTCTTC

clone_size: few
d_call: .
j_call: TRBJ1-1
v_call: TRBV28
cdr3_length: 13
cdr3_aa: CASSPRQNTEAFF
cdr3_nt: TGTGCCAGCAGCCCAAGACAGAACACTGAAGCTTTCTTT

clone_size: .
d_call: .
j_call: TRBJ2-2
v_call: TRBV24-1
cdr3_length: 11
cdr3_aa: CATSGLGELFF
cdr3_nt: TGTGCCACCAGTGGCCTTGGGGAGCTGTTTTTT

clone_size: .
d_call: TRBD1
j_call: TRBJ2-1
v_call: TRBV6-2/TRBV6-3
cdr3_length: 14
cdr3_aa: CASSLRQGWNEQFF
cdr3_nt: TGTGCCAGCAGCCTTCGACAGGGATGGAATGAGCAGTTCTTC

clone_size: many
d_call: TRBD2
j_call: TRBJ2-7
v_call: TRBV7-2
cdr3_length: 15
cdr3_aa: CASSLGGTSSYEQYF
cdr3_nt: TGTGCCAGCAGCTTAGGAGGGACTAGCTCCTACGAGCAGTACTTC

clone_size: .
d_call: .
j_call: TRBJ1-5
v_call: TRBV18
cdr3_length: 14
cdr3_aa: CASSKGPKDQPQHF
cdr3_nt: TGTGCCAGCTCAAAAGGGCCCAAGGATCAGCCCCAGCATTTT

clone_size: many
d_call: TRBD1
j_call: TRBJ2-7
v_call: TRBV20-1
cdr3_length: 13
cdr3_aa: CSAVTGASYEQYF
cdr3_nt: TGCAGTGCTGTGACAGGGGCATCCTACGAGCAGTACTTC

clone_size: few
d_call: .
j_call: TRBJ2-2
v_call: TRBV6-1
cdr3_length: 13
cdr3_aa: CATGARRTGELFF
cdr3_nt: TGTGCCACAGGGGCCAGGCGTACCGGGGAGCTGTTTTTT

clone_size: many
d_call: .
j_call: TRBJ2-7
v_call: TRBV3-1
cdr3_length: 17
cdr3_aa: CASSQDSTVESSYEQYF
cdr3_nt: TGTGCCAGCAGCCAAGATTCGACAGTGGAGAGCTCCTACGAGCAGTACTTC

clone_size: many
d_call: TRBD1
j_call: TRBJ2-1
v_call: TRBV4-3
cdr3_length: 16
cdr3_aa: CASSQEVTGGYNEQFF
cdr3_nt: TGCGCCAGCAGCCAAGAGGTGACAGGGGGCTACAATGAGCAGTTCTTC

clone_size: many
d_call: .
j_call: TRBJ1-1
v_call: TRBV7-9
cdr3_length: 12
cdr3_aa: CAIRPRETEAFF
cdr3_nt: TGTGCCATACGCCCCAGGGAAACTGAAGCTTTCTTT

clone_size: .
d_call: .
j_call: TRBJ1-1
v_call: TRBV30
cdr3_length: 12
cdr3_aa: CAWREGGTEAFF
cdr3_nt: TGTGCCTGGAGGGAAGGCGGCACTGAAGCTTTCTTT

clone_size: many
d_call: TRBD1
j_call: TRBJ1-1
v_call: TRBV4-3
cdr3_length: 15
cdr3_aa: CASSHHRGQWTEAFF
cdr3_nt: TGCGCCAGCAGCCACCACAGGGGGCAGTGGACTGAAGCTTTCTTT

clone_size: many
d_call: .
j_call: TRBJ1-5
v_call: TRBV12-3/TRBV12-4
cdr3_length: 15
cdr3_aa: CASSSTWSGNQPQHF
cdr3_nt: TGTGCCAGCAGTTCTACGTGGAGCGGCAATCAGCCCCAGCATTTT

clone_size: many
d_call: .
j_call: TRBJ2-5
v_call: TRBV19
cdr3_length: 13
cdr3_aa: CASSMDAEETQYF
cdr3_nt: TGTGCCAGTAGTATGGACGCCGAAGAGACCCAGTACTTC

clone_size: .
d_call: .
j_call: TRBJ2-3
v_call: TRBV7-8
cdr3_length: 13
cdr3_aa: CASSSSTGDTQYF
cdr3_nt: TGTGCCAGCAGCTCGTCAACGGGAGATACGCAGTATTTT

clone_size: many
d_call: .
j_call: TRBJ1-1
v_call: TRBV29-1
cdr3_length: 14
cdr3_aa: CSVEDMGAGTEAFF
cdr3_nt: TGCAGCGTTGAAGATATGGGGGCGGGCACTGAAGCTTTCTTT

clone_size: many
d_call: .
j_call: TRBJ2-7
v_call: TRBV5-1
cdr3_length: 17
cdr3_aa: CASSEEDPPGASYEQYF
cdr3_nt: TGCGCCAGCAGCGAGGAGGACCCGCCAGGGGCCTCCTACGAGCAGTACTTC

clone_size: many
d_call: .
j_call: TRBJ1-1
v_call: TRBV20-1
cdr3_length: 13
cdr3_aa: CSALDRSNTEAFF
cdr3_nt: TGCAGTGCTCTTGACAGGTCGAACACTGAAGCTTTCTTT

clone_size: few
d_call: .
j_call: TRBJ2-7
v_call: TRBV12-3/TRBV12-4
cdr3_length: 15
cdr3_aa: CASSWSGPPADEQYF
cdr3_nt: TGTGCCAGCAGTTGGTCAGGGCCACCCGCAGACGAGCAGTACTTC

clone_size: many
d_call: TRBD1
j_call: TRBJ1-1
v_call: TRBV19
cdr3_length: 15
cdr3_aa: CASSIYRGLDTEAFF
cdr3_nt: TGTGCCAGTAGTATCTACAGGGGGTTGGACACTGAAGCTTTCTTT

clone_size: many
d_call: .
j_call: TRBJ2-7
v_call: TRBV27
cdr3_length: 11
cdr3_aa: CASFGAYEQYF
cdr3_nt: TGTGCCAGCTTTGGGGCCTACGAGCAGTACTTC

clone_size: many
d_call: TRBD2
j_call: TRBJ2-3
v_call: TRBV7-2
cdr3_length: 15
cdr3_aa: CASSPTSGSTDTQYF
cdr3_nt: TGTGCCAGCAGCCCGACTAGCGGAAGCACAGATACGCAGTATTTT

clone_size: .
d_call: .
j_call: TRBJ2-7
v_call: TRBV20-1
cdr3_length: 14
cdr3_aa: CSALDFRDNYEQYF
cdr3_nt: TGCAGTGCCCTTGACTTCCGGGACAACTACGAGCAGTACTTC

clone_size: .
d_call: TRBD2
j_call: TRBJ2-1
v_call: TRBV2
cdr3_length: 15
cdr3_aa: CASSEGSGSYNEQFF
cdr3_nt: TGTGCCAGCAGTGAAGGTAGCGGGAGTTACAATGAGCAGTTCTTC

clone_size: .
d_call: TRBD1
j_call: TRBJ2-5
v_call: TRBV7-9
cdr3_length: 15
cdr3_aa: CASSPGGHTKETQYF
cdr3_nt: TGTGCCAGCAGCCCAGGGGGACATACAAAAGAGACCCAGTACTTC

clone_size: many
d_call: TRBD1
j_call: TRBJ1-1
v_call: TRBV4-3
cdr3_length: 16
cdr3_aa: CASTTGTGALNTEAFF
cdr3_nt: TGCGCCAGCACCACCGGGACAGGGGCATTGAACACTGAAGCTTTCTTT

clone_size: many
d_call: .
j_call: TRBJ1-1
v_call: TRBV11-1
cdr3_length: 16
cdr3_aa: CASSKGSGGLNTEAFF
cdr3_nt: TGTGCCAGCAGCAAGGGTTCCGGGGGCCTGAACACTGAAGCTTTCTTT

clone_size: .
d_call: TRBD2
j_call: TRBJ2-6
v_call: TRBV5-1
cdr3_length: 17
cdr3_aa: CASSGLRGDSGANVLTF
cdr3_nt: TGCGCCAGCAGCGGACTCCGGGGGGACTCTGGGGCCAACGTCCTGACTTTC

clone_size: few
d_call: .
j_call: TRBJ2-1
v_call: TRBV6-5
cdr3_length: 17
cdr3_aa: CASSYSLISGSYNEQFF
cdr3_nt: TGTGCCAGCAGTTACTCGCTAATCTCAGGCTCCTACAATGAGCAGTTCTTC

clone_size: many
d_call: .
j_call: TRBJ1-1
v_call: TRBV20-1
cdr3_length: 15
cdr3_aa: CSAREEGDMNTEAFF
cdr3_nt: TGCAGTGCTAGAGAAGAGGGGGACATGAACACTGAAGCTTTCTTT

clone_size: many
d_call: .
j_call: TRBJ2-3
v_call: TRBV11-2
cdr3_length: 14
cdr3_aa: CASREGTGTDTQYF
cdr3_nt: TGTGCCAGCAGGGAGGGGACTGGCACAGATACGCAGTATTTT

clone_size: many
d_call: TRBD2
j_call: TRBJ2-1
v_call: TRBV10-1
cdr3_length: 15
cdr3_aa: CASSESLAGGYEQFF
cdr3_nt: TGCGCCAGCAGTGAGTCTCTAGCGGGAGGTTATGAGCAGTTCTTC

clone_size: many
d_call: TRBD2
j_call: TRBJ2-1
v_call: TRBV24-1
cdr3_length: 13
cdr3_aa: CATSDQIAGEQFF
cdr3_nt: TGTGCCACCAGTGACCAAATAGCGGGAGAGCAGTTCTTC

clone_size: many
d_call: .
j_call: TRBJ1-1
v_call: TRBV10-3
cdr3_length: 14
cdr3_aa: CAISDSISVTEAFF
cdr3_nt: TGTGCCATCAGTGACTCGATTTCGGTCACTGAAGCTTTCTTT

clone_size: many
d_call: .
j_call: TRBJ2-5
v_call: TRBV7-9
cdr3_length: 13
cdr3_aa: CASSPGLAETQYF
cdr3_nt: TGTGCCAGCAGCCCAGGTTTAGCTGAGACCCAGTACTTC

clone_size: .
d_call: TRBD2
j_call: TRBJ2-5
v_call: TRBV7-2
cdr3_length: 14
cdr3_aa: CASGMGLAVETQYF
cdr3_nt: TGTGCCAGCGGGATGGGACTAGCGGTGGAGACCCAGTACTTC